In this sample, the clone carrying this TCR beta chain turned up many times. Its antigen is still unknown. The CDR3 sequence is 13 residues long. CDR1 and CDR2 (germline): MGHRA, YSYEKL. Trimming stripped 6 bases from V and 8 bases from J, with 14 bases between. The data originate from a study of T cell repertoires in cytomegalovirus infection. Study background: Both CMV infection and a matching HLA type were indicated by public TCR beta signatures.

General study findings and limits: Dominant in the ex vivo response were TCR beta clonotypes restricted by HLA-C and specific for CMV. Adding up the frequency of public TCR beta families identified people who carried CMV plus the relevant HLA.

MiXCR was run by TCRdb on the reads, yielding one entry per CDR3 protein. The sample yields some 280,000 distinct CDR3 sequences, roughly 13% seen once. The V gene is TRBV4-1, the J gene TRBJ2-1, with D hard to call. The source material was PBMCs. This TCR derives from a human donor in good health (CMV status not recorded). Some clones in this sample may be carry-over from other donors' samples. The CDR3 coding sequence is TGCGCCAGCAGGATGGTCGGGTTGGATGAGCAGTTCTTC. Its protein product is CASRMVGLDEQFF.